This is a list of T cell receptor beta chains from one sample in a study of blood T cell repertoires in COVID-19. Sequenced by immunoSEQ multiplex PCR; TCRdb stores in-frame clones only, minus some. The repertoire holds about 250,000 clones, with approximately 88% as singletons. Sequenced material: peripheral blood. Receptor source: a man aged 40-50 years with acute or convalescent COVID-19. The conserved cysteine and the conserved F or W are not part of the CDR3 here. The size of a clone is reported for some rows only, either as once, few or many, or as a class for expanded clones.

size	V	length	J	CDR3
-	TRBV3-1/TRBV3-2	14	TRBJ2-1	ASSQAGRTGDNEQF
-	TRBV6-6	13	TRBJ1-2	ASSYSWGDNYGYT
once	TRBV30	11	TRBJ2-1	ASSSGTGNEQF
-	TRBV7-9	12	TRBJ2-7	ASSGWSSGYEQY
-	TRBV4-1	14	TRBJ2-5	ASSTRLARGQETQY
-	TRBV18	13	TRBJ2-2	ASSSLAGDHGELF
-	TRBV29-1	12	TRBJ2-1	SATQGLTYNEQF
-	TRBV2	11	TRBJ1-4	ASRSGQKEKLF
few	TRBV12-3/TRBV12-4	11	TRBJ1-5	ASSFTGNQPQH
-	TRBV7-2	14	TRBJ1-5	ASSFAGQASHQPQH
once	TRBV7-9	15	TRBJ2-6	ASSPGTGGGGANVLT
-	TRBV2	11	TRBJ2-7	ASGTAYSYEQY
-	TRBV7-2	12	TRBJ2-7	ASSLTGGRREQY
few	TRBV7-9	15	TRBJ2-2	ASSLVGRTGNTGELF
-	TRBV5-1	14	TRBJ2-1	ASSHGTGRSYNEQF
-	TRBV30	10	TRBJ2-3	AWSGSSGGQY
once	TRBV27	13	TRBJ2-5	ASRRLFPPQETQY
-	TRBV9	11	TRBJ2-5	ASSVASGLKLH
-	TRBV4-3	16	TRBJ2-7	ASSHDTGTSGKNAEQY
-	TRBV12-3/TRBV12-4	11	TRBJ1-2	ASSSPPYYGYT
once	TRBV11-2	12	TRBJ1-1	ASSSDFLGTEAF
few	TRBV4-3	14	TRBJ1-1	ASSQWTGSLDTEAF
-	TRBV24-1	11	TRBJ2-1	ATSDWTGNEQF
once	TRBV2	14	TRBJ2-1	ASSVEAGGPGVEQF
-	TRBV28	13	TRBJ1-5	ASSPPPGSNQPQH
-	TRBV5-1	13	TRBJ1-5	ASSFGTGTNQPQH
-	TRBV5-1	15	TRBJ2-6	ASSRGSGSPGANVLT
-	TRBV10-3	14	TRBJ2-7	AISERLAGDFYEQY
-	TRBV5-1	12	TRBJ1-1	ASGTGQGNTEAF
-	TRBV25-1	11	TRBJ1-2	ASSEFTQDGYT
once	TRBV2	13	TRBJ1-2	ASSLKTGANYGYT
-	TRBV28	12	TRBJ1-6	ASTGHSYNSPLH
-	TRBV12-3/TRBV12-4	11	TRBJ2-1	ASRPGLNNEQF
-	TRBV29-1	10	TRBJ1-1	SAQGPHPEAF
-	TRBV18	14	TRBJ2-2	ASSPPGTPITGELF
-	TRBV12-3/TRBV12-4	11	TRBJ1-1	ASSFTGDAEAF
-	TRBV19	12	TRBJ1-1	ASSIGTGGAEAF
-	TRBV3-1/TRBV3-2	13	TRBJ2-6	ASSPTLSGANVLT
-	TRBV15	13	TRBJ1-1	ATSRDWDMNTEAF
-	TRBV5-4	11	TRBJ2-5	ASSLWQEETQY
-	TRBV15	11	TRBJ2-7	ATSPGQRYEQY
-	TRBV7-9	11	TRBJ1-1	ASSLSGNTEAF
few	TRBV19	12	TRBJ1-2	ASSIRSGGGGYT
few	TRBV7-8	15	TRBJ2-1	ASSLDSRWLTVDEQF
-	TRBV14	15	TRBJ2-7	ASSQDGRGNSSYEQY
-	TRBV6-6	11	TRBJ2-5	ASSRDYQETQY
-	TRBV7-9	13	TRBJ2-3	ASTLDRFSTDTQY
-	TRBV24-1	12	TRBJ2-1	ATSDTRVANEQF